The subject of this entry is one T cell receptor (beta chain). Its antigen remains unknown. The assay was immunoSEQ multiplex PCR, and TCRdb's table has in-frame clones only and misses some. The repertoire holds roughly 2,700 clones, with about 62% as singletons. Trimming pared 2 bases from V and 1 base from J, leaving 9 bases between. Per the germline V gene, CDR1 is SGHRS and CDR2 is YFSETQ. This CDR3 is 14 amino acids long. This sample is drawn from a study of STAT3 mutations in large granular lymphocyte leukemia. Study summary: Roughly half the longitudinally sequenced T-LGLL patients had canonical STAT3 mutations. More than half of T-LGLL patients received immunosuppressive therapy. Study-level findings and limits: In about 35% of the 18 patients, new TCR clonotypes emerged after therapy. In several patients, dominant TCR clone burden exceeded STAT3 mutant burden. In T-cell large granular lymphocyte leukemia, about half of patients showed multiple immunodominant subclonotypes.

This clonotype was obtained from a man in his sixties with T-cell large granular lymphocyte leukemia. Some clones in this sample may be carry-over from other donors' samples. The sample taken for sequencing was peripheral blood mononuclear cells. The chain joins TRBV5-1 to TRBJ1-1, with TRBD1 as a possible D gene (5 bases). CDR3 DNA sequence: TGCGCCAGCAGCTTTTCTGGGGGGAACACTGAAGCTTTCTTT. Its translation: CASSFSGGNTEAFF.